The 20 T cell receptor beta chains below were found in one sample sequenced in a study of cytomegalovirus exposure and HLA in healthy donors. The PCR was carried out with 60 Vbeta primers and 13 Jbeta primers. This table comes from immunoSEQ multiplex PCR, and its TCRdb copy is limited to in-frame clones, with some not included. This sample yields about 77,000 clones, of which around 78% are seen a single time; about 3.5% belongs to the top ten. What was sequenced was PBMCs. The receptors originated from a man aged 40-50 years in good health and CMV-seronegative.

The chain employs TRBV5-6 and TRBJ1-1; D ambiguous. The CDR3 spans 13 residues. Trimming shortened V by 4 bases and J by 0 bases, and 7 bases separated the two germline ends. Germline CDR1 and CDR2: SGHDT and YYEEEE. The CDR3 loop reads CASSPFMNTEAFF. DNA for the CDR3: TGTGCCAGCAGCCCTTTTATGAACACTGAAGCTTTCTTT.

The chain links TRBV30 to TRBJ1-4; TRBD1 agrees at 8 bases. The germline V gene encodes CDR1 GTSNPN and CDR2 SVGIG (reference sequence). Germline trimming cut 4 bases from V and 8 bases from J; bases unmatched to any gene: 15. The CDR3 contains 16 residues. In DNA, the CDR3 is TGTGCCTGGAACAGCCTCGGACAGGGCCAAAGGGAAAAACTGTTTTTT. Its translation: CAWNSLGQGQREKLFF.

The chain carries TRBV6-1 and TRBJ2-7, with D possibly matching TRBD1 (6 bases). The CDR3 sequence is 14 residues long. Trimming pared 5 bases from V and 0 bases from J, leaving 11 bases between. Germline V gives CDR1 MNHNS, CDR2 SASEGT. In DNA, the CDR3 is TGTGCCAGCAGTCCGGGACATAGCTCCTACGAGCAGTACTTC. Its protein is CASSPGHSSYEQYF.

The chain links TRBV15 to TRBJ1-3, with 8 bases identical to TRBD1. Germline trimming cut 9 bases from V and 0 bases from J; bases unmatched to any gene: 4. Germline V gives CDR1 LNHNV, CDR2 YYDKDF (reference sequence). The CDR3 has 14 residues. CDR3 nucleotides: TGTGCCACGACGACAGGGGACTCTGGAAACACCATATATTTT. It translates to CATTTGDSGNTIYF.

This chain joins TRBV7-8 and TRBJ1-6, with a weak D call TRBD1 (5 bases). V shed 5 bases and J shed 9 bases, with 17 bases lying between them. CDR1 and CDR2 (germline): SGHVS, FQNEAQ. The CDR3 sequence is 15 residues long. CDR3 loop: CASSPRQIIVSPLHF. CDR3 DNA sequence: TGTGCCAGCAGCCCTCGACAGATAATAGTTTCACCCCTCCACTTT.

DNA for the CDR3: TGTGCCAGCAGCCCTGTTAGGACAGGGGGTCCGAACACTGAAGCTTTCTTT. Amino acid sequence: CASSPVRTGGPNTEAFF. This chain connects TRBV9 to TRBJ1-1; 10 bases fit TRBD1. V lost 4 bases, J lost 1 base, and 10 bases stayed unmatched. Germline lookup yields CDR1 SGDLS and CDR2 YYNGEE. CDR3 length: 17 amino acids.

To note about this clone: This same CDR3 is encoded by further DNA sequences in the sample. In nucleotides, the CDR3 is TGTGCCAGCAGCTTAGTACAGGGCGCCTACGAGCAGTACTTC. Its protein is CASSLVQGAYEQYF. The chain has TRBV7-2 and TRBJ2-7, with D possibly being TRBD1 (6 bases). Trimming stripped 1 base from V and 2 bases from J, with 9 bases between. CDR1 SGHTA and CDR2 FQGNSA come from the germline V gene. The CDR3 is made up of 14 amino acids.

The chain couples TRBV9 to TRBJ2-3; 10 bases fit TRBD2. Per germline, CDR1 SGDLS and CDR2 YYNGEE. The CDR3 sequence is 16 residues long. J was trimmed by 4 bases and V by 3 bases; bases with no gene match: 8. CDR3 coding DNA: TGTGCCAGCAGCGCCTCCCCGACTAGCGGGTCAGATACGCAGTATTTT. Translation gives CASSASPTSGSDTQYF.

This chain uses TRBV7-2 with TRBJ2-1, with 8 positions matching TRBD2. Germline CDR1 reads SGHTA; CDR2 reads FQGNSA. This CDR3 contains 16 residues. The J segment lost 2 bases and the V segment lost 5 bases, leaving 8 bases of the junction unmatched. As DNA, the CDR3 is TGTGCCAGCAGCCTCCATCCGGGGGGGGCCTACAATGAGCAGTTCTTC. Encoded protein: CASSLHPGGAYNEQFF.

The J gene is TRBJ1-5, the V gene TRBV10-2; D remains unclear. The ends were cut back, 8 bases at V and 7 bases at J, with 3 bases in the middle. Germline V CDR1 and CDR2: WSHSY, SAAADI. The CDR3 covers 9 residues. The CDR3 spells CASGQPQHF. CDR3 nucleotide sequence: TGCGCCAGCGGCCAGCCCCAGCATTTT.

This rearrangement joins TRBV7-8 to TRBJ2-1; 9 positions match TRBD2. V lost 5 bases, J lost 5 bases, and 10 bases stayed unmatched. This CDR3 spans 16 amino acids. Germline CDR1 and CDR2: SGHVS and FQNEAQ. The CDR3 loop reads CASSRLMERGDNEQFF. Here the CDR3 DNA reads TGTGCCAGCAGCCGACTGATGGAGCGGGGGGACAATGAGCAGTTCTTC.

The rearrangement joins TRBV19 to TRBJ2-7; D might be TRBD1 (7 bases). Trimming left V 4 bases short and J 2 bases short, with 15 bases between. Germline CDR1 is LNHDA and CDR2 is SQIVND (reference sequence). The CDR3 sequence is 15 residues long. Written as DNA, the CDR3 is TGTGCCAGTAGTAGGGGGGAACAGGGGACCTACGAGCAGTACTTC. It is translated as CASSRGEQGTYEQYF.

For this clone: One end of the junction is discordant with germline, which a read error may explain. The chain joins TRBV6-5 to TRBJ1-2; tentatively, D is TRBD1 (6 bases). The V gene's germline CDR1 is MNHEY and CDR2 SVGAGI. The CDR3 sequence is 13 residues long. The CDR3 coding sequence is TGTGCCAGCAGCCTAGGACAGAACTATGGCTACCCCTTC. Amino acids: CASSLGQNYGYPF.

This clone was seen just once. The gene calls are TRBV19 and TRBJ1-3; D ambiguous. The ends were cut back, 5 bases at V and 2 bases at J, with 10 bases in the middle. The CDR3 extends over 14 amino acids. CDR1 is LNHDA, CDR2 SQIVND, per germline (reference sequence). CDR3 nucleotides: TGTGCCAGTAGTGCGGGGAACCCTGGAAACACCATATATTTT. Residues: CASSAGNPGNTIYF.

This clone has only a few counts. V is TRBV7-9 and J is TRBJ1-5; 9 bases line up with TRBD1. The germline V gene encodes CDR1 SEHNR and CDR2 FQNEAQ (reference sequence). This CDR3 comprises 16 residues. After removal of 5 bases from V and 2 bases from J, the junction contained 7 bases not matched to a gene. CDR3 sequence: CASSPSGQGGNQPQHF. CDR3 nucleotides: TGTGCCAGCAGCCCCTCGGGACAGGGAGGCAATCAGCCCCAGCATTTT.

This sequence joins TRBV6-5 and TRBJ2-1; 7 bases align to TRBD1. Germline V CDR1 and CDR2: MNHEY, SVGAGI. The J segment lost 9 bases and the V segment lost 4 bases, leaving 9 bases of the junction unmatched. The CDR3 totals 14 residues. CDR3 protein: CASSWTGPQGEQFF. In DNA, the CDR3 is TGTGCCAGCAGTTGGACAGGACCCCAGGGTGAGCAGTTCTTC.

The V and J genes are TRBV7-2 and TRBJ2-7, with D possibly TRBD2 on 6 matching bases. The germline V and J ends were trimmed by 4 bases and 5 bases, with 18 bases remaining between them. This CDR3 spans 15 amino acids. From germline, CDR1 is SGHTA and CDR2 FQGNSA. The CDR3 region is CASSWAGLLNDEQYF. CDR3 DNA: TGTGCCAGCAGCTGGGCGGGACTCTTGAACGACGAGCAGTACTTC.

The chain recombines TRBV6-6 with TRBJ2-7; 10 positions match TRBD1. CDR1 and CDR2 (germline): MNHNY, SVGAGI (reference sequence). This CDR3 region has 14 residues. V lost 7 bases and J lost 5; bases outside the gene matches: 8. The CDR3 nucleotides are TGTGCCAGCACCCTGGGACAGGGGAGGAACGAGCAGTACTTC. Translating it yields CASTLGQGRNEQYF.

This clone ranks as medium-sized. The chain couples TRBV13 to TRBJ1-3; a weak D match, TRBD1 (6 bases). V lost 3 bases and J lost 0, with 12 bases in between. This CDR3 spans 16 amino acids. Germline V CDR1 and CDR2: PRHDT, FYEKMQ (reference sequence). For the CDR3, the DNA is TGTGCCAGCAGCTTTGCGACAGGATTCTCTGGAAACACCATATATTTT. It is translated as CASSFATGFSGNTIYF.

The chain links TRBV6-5 to TRBJ1-5, with 7 bases that match TRBD1. CDR3 length: 14 residues. CDR1 and CDR2 (germline): MNHEY, SVGAGI. V was clipped by 5 bases and J by 5 bases; unmatched bases: 6. DNA of the CDR3: TGTGCCAGCAGTACGGGGACAGATTATCAGCCCCAGCATTTT. Protein: CASSTGTDYQPQHF.